The clone carrying this T cell receptor beta chain was recorded a few times. Antigen specificity is unknown. The data derive from a study of CD8 T cells in ankylosing spondylitis. The study, taken as a whole, reports: Some of the motif variants had earlier been found in reactive arthritis patients' fluid and blood. Reportedly, disease-linked clones are significantly enriched in ankylosing spondylitis patients' matched synovial fluid. A TCR beta motif of several highly homologous variants appeared characteristic of ankylosing spondylitis blood.

CDR3 length: 15 residues. V was cut by 0 bases and J by 2 bases, with 9 bases left in between. Germline CDR1 reads SEHNR; CDR2 reads FQNEAQ (reference sequence). Preparation of TCR beta libraries was done by quantitative 5'-RACE with molecular barcodes. MiXCR, applied by TCRdb to the 5' RACE reads, yields one record per CDR3 protein. The table includes around 100,000 distinct CDR3 sequences, approximately 25% detected once. Sequencing used synovial fluid, either unsorted or a sorted T cell fraction (not recorded which). This receptor was obtained from a male donor with ankylosing spondylitis. The gene calls are TRBV7-9 and TRBJ2-3, with D maybe TRBD2 (5 bases). The CDR3 protein is CASSLARAATDTQYF. CDR3 nucleotides: TGTGCCAGCAGCTTAGCGAGGGCCGCCACAGATACGCAGTATTTT.